A selection of T cell receptor beta chains follows, all from one sample in a study of OX40 agonist ivuxolimab in advanced cancers. Here immunoSEQ multiplex PCR was the method, and the copy in TCRdb shows in-frame clones only, minus some. Here the sample spans some 86,000 clones, around 84% being singletons. This sample comprised CD4+ or CD8+ T cells sorted from blood, obtained in a trial of the OX40 agonist ivuxolimab. The receptor source for this set is an adult with an advanced solid tumor such as melanoma, head and neck, liver or kidney cancer. CDR3s include the opening cysteine and the closing phenylalanine or tryptophan. A D gene is named only where the DNA matches it firmly. Clone size is given for some rows only: seen once, a few or many times, or a class if the clone is expanded.

v_call	j_call	d_call	clone_size	cdr3_nt	cdr3_aa
TRBV9	TRBJ2-5	TRBD2	.	TGTGCCAGCAGCGGGCTAGCGGGGGGGCCAGAGGAGACCCAGTACTTC	CASSGLAGGPEETQYF
TRBV7-2	TRBJ1-1	TRBD1	.	TGTGCCAGCAGCTTCGGCAGGGGACAGGAAGCTTTCTTT	CASSFGRGQEAFF
TRBV7-7	TRBJ1-4	.	.	TGTGCTAGCAGCCAACCACCTTGTGAAAAACTGTTTTTT	CASSQPPCEKLFF
TRBV10-3	TRBJ2-3	.	.	TGTGCCATCAGCCCCCCTCTTGCAGATACGCAGTATTTT	CAISPPLADTQYF
TRBV13	TRBJ1-2	TRBD1	.	TGTGCCAGCAGCTTGACAGGGGTCTATGGCTACACCTTC	CASSLTGVYGYTF
TRBV5-4	TRBJ1-1	.	.	TGTGCCAGCAGCTTGGGTGCACTCGAAGCTTTCTTT	CASSLGALEAFF
TRBV27	TRBJ2-7	.	.	TGTGCCAGCAGTTTGGCCGGGCATTTCTACGAGCAGTACTTC	CASSLAGHFYEQYF
TRBV6-5	TRBJ1-2	TRBD1	.	TGTGCCAGCAGTAATGGACAGGGAGGCTACACCTTC	CASSNGQGGYTF
TRBV21-1	TRBJ1-2	.	.	TGTGCCAGCAGCCAGGACAGCTATGGCTACACCTTC	CASSQDSYGYTF
TRBV10-2	TRBJ2-7	.	once	TGCGCCCTATCAATGGGGATCTGGGGCTACGAGCAGTACTTC	CALSMGIWGYEQYF
TRBV4-3	TRBJ2-1	TRBD2	.	TGCGCCAGCAGCCTCTTCAGGACTAGCCATGAGCAGTTCTTC	CASSLFRTSHEQFF
TRBV30	TRBJ1-4	TRBD1	.	TGTGCCTCCTTCGGGACAGGGAATGAAAAACTGTTTTTT	CASFGTGNEKLFF
TRBV7-6	TRBJ1-4	.	.	TGTGCCAGCAGCCAAAACGGGGGGCGTACTAATGAAAAACTGTTTTTT	CASSQNGGRTNEKLFF
TRBV6-6	TRBJ2-3	.	.	TGTGCCAGCAGTTACCCGGGGAACTCCCGAGGGGATACGCAGTATTTT	CASSYPGNSRGDTQYF
TRBV2	TRBJ2-1	TRBD2	once	TGTGCCAGTTCATCTAGCGGAAGCTACAATGAGCAGTTCTTC	CASSSSGSYNEQFF
TRBV19	TRBJ1-2	.	.	TGTGCCAGTAGTGCCCCCCCACAGATCTACTATGGCTACACCTTC	CASSAPPQIYYGYTF
TRBV9	TRBJ2-7	TRBD2	once	TGTGCCAGCAGCCCGCAGCCAGGACTAGCTTCCTACGAGCAGTACTTC	CASSPQPGLASYEQYF
TRBV19	TRBJ2-2	.	.	TGTGCCAGCGTTCCAGGGTCGAACACCGGGGAGCTGTTTTTT	CASVPGSNTGELFF
TRBV6-5	TRBJ2-5	.	once	TGTGCCAGCAGTTATAAACAGGGAGGCGAGACCCAGTACTTC	CASSYKQGGETQYF
TRBV6-1	TRBJ1-1	.	.	TGTGCCAGCAGTCCCGAGTGGAGTGGCACTGAAGCTTTCTTT	CASSPEWSGTEAFF
TRBV19	TRBJ2-1	TRBD1	once	TGTGCCAGTACCCCGACAGGGAGCTCCTACAATGAGCAGTTCTTC	CASTPTGSSYNEQFF
TRBV7-2	TRBJ2-7	TRBD1	.	TGTGCCAGCAGCCGGCCGGACAGGGTCGGAGGCGAGCAGTACTTC	CASSRPDRVGGEQYF
TRBV2	TRBJ1-1	.	.	TGTGCCAGCAGTCAAAGGGGGGGCGCTGGGACGATTGAAGCTTTCTTT	CASSQRGGAGTIEAFF
TRBV29-1	TRBJ1-2	TRBD1	.	TGCAGCGTGGGGACAGGGATCTATGGCTACACCTTC	CSVGTGIYGYTF
TRBV6-5	TRBJ1-2	.	.	TGTGCCAGCAGTTACTCGAGGGGTTGGTATGGCTACACCTTC	CASSYSRGWYGYTF
TRBV6-1	TRBJ2-1	.	.	TGTGCCAGCGGTGAAGCGAGGTTCAATGAGCAGTTCTTC	CASGEARFNEQFF
TRBV5-1	TRBJ1-1	.	once	TGCGCCAGCAACAACTCGCCTATAAAGACAGGTGTTAACACTGAAGCTTTCTTT	CASNNSPIKTGVNTEAFF
TRBV30	TRBJ2-7	.	.	TGTGCCTGGAGTGTCCTCTACGAGCAGTACTTC	CAWSVLYEQYF
TRBV7-2	TRBJ2-3	.	.	TGTGCCAGCAGCTTTCGGTTGGCAGATACGCAGTATTTT	CASSFRLADTQYF
TRBV21-1	TRBJ1-5	.	.	TGTGCCAGCAGCAAAGTTAGACGGACCCGCCTGGATCAGCCCCAGCATTTT	CASSKVRRTRLDQPQHF
TRBV7-2	TRBJ1-2	TRBD1	.	TGTGCCAGCACCATGACAGGGGCCGCATACTATGGCTACACCTTC	CASTMTGAAYYGYTF
TRBV7-7	TRBJ2-2	.	.	TGTGCTAGCAGCTTAGCTGCGGCAGCCACCGGGGAGCTGTTTTTT	CASSLAAAATGELFF
TRBV7-8	TRBJ2-2	TRBD2	.	TGTGCCAGCAGCCATTCCGGGGGGGTCCCTCCAGGGGAGCTGTTTTTT	CASSHSGGVPPGELFF
TRBV18	TRBJ1-1	.	.	TGTGCCAGCTCACCCCTGTCTAACCGAGGGCAGGAAGCTTTCTTT	CASSPLSNRGQEAFF
TRBV2	TRBJ2-5	.	.	TGTGCCAGCAGTGTCCAGGGGGGCGAAAGTTTCCGGGAGACCCAGTACTTC	CASSVQGGESFRETQYF
TRBV27	TRBJ2-1	TRBD1	.	TGTGCCAGCAGTTTCCTCGGGGGGGGACAGGGGTCCTACAATGAGCAGTTCTTC	CASSFLGGGQGSYNEQFF
TRBV5-6	TRBJ1-2	.	.	TGTGCCAGCAGCCCGACTGGGGGTCTCGATGGCTACACCTTC	CASSPTGGLDGYTF
TRBV6-4	TRBJ1-6	TRBD1	.	TGTGCCAGCAGAGCCGGGACAGAGGGTTCACCCCTCCACTTT	CASRAGTEGSPLHF
TRBV7-9	TRBJ2-7	TRBD1	.	TGTGCCAGCAGCTTAGGGGGGACAGTCTACGAGCAGTACTTC	CASSLGGTVYEQYF
TRBV7-6	TRBJ2-3	.	.	TGTGCCAGCAGCTTAGACTCTAGCACAGATACGCAGTATTTT	CASSLDSSTDTQYF
TRBV18	TRBJ1-4	.	.	TGTGCCAGCTCACGAGGCGGTGAGGATGAAAAACTGTTTTTT	CASSRGGEDEKLFF
TRBV15	TRBJ1-1	.	.	TGTGCCACCAGCCCTGGACAGCTGAACACTGAAGCTTTCTTT	CATSPGQLNTEAFF
TRBV11-2	TRBJ2-3	.	.	TGTGCCAGCAGGATCAGGCAAAGCACAGATACGCAGTATTTT	CASRIRQSTDTQYF
TRBV18	TRBJ2-6	.	.	TGTGCCAGCTCAAAAGGACTGACGCACTCTGGGGCCAACGTCCTGACTTTC	CASSKGLTHSGANVLTF
TRBV10-3	TRBJ2-3	.	.	TGTGCCGTTGCTTGGGCCGATACGCAGTATTTT	CAVAWADTQYF
TRBV5-4	TRBJ2-4	.	.	TGTGCCAGCAGCTTGCGGCGGGGAGCAACCTTC	CASSLRRGATF
TRBV9	TRBJ2-1	TRBD2	.	TGTGCCAGCAGCATGGCGGGGGGGCGGAACAATGAGCAGTTCTTC	CASSMAGGRNNEQFF
TRBV19	TRBJ2-1	TRBD2	.	TGTGCCAGTAGTATAGGGACTAGCGGGAGGGGTGAGCAGTTCTTC	CASSIGTSGRGEQFF
TRBV2	TRBJ2-6	TRBD1	.	TGTGCCGGATCTGAGACAGGGCACGGGGCCAACGTCCTGACTTTC	CAGSETGHGANVLTF
TRBV27	TRBJ2-1	.	.	TGTGCCAGCAGTCCCCGCCAATCTACAGGGAATGAGCAGTTCTTC	CASSPRQSTGNEQFF
TRBV4-2	TRBJ2-7	.	.	TGTGCCAGCAGCCAAGGCCCAGGGACCTACGAGCAGTACTTC	CASSQGPGTYEQYF
TRBV6-1	TRBJ1-1	.	.	TGTGCCAGCAGTGAAGACCCGAACACTGAAGCTTTCTTT	CASSEDPNTEAFF